The T cell receptor beta chain under discussion was sequenced for a study of cytomegalovirus exposure and HLA in healthy donors. Both 60 Vbeta primers and 13 Jbeta primers went into the PCR. Using immunoSEQ multiplex PCR, the repertoire was profiled, and TCRdb retains in-frame clones only, with some absent. The sample holds over 100,000 clones; around 87% are singletons and the top ten take more than 4.5%. Study-wide results and limits: Productive status was seen about 90% or about 30% of the time for most TCR beta V segments in an earlier analysis. There were reportedly fewer N-insertions in an Asian-associated ancestry cluster than the approximately 640-donor mean, in a later analysis.

V was cut by 5 bases and J by 7 bases, with 11 bases left in between. Germline-derived CDR1 and CDR2 are MDHEN and SYDVKM. This CDR3 is 13 amino acids long. In the case of this clone: No antigen is known for it.

The sequenced sample consisted of PBMCs. The TCR sequence derives from a woman between 25 and 40 years old in good health and CMV-seronegative. The J gene is TRBJ1-4, the V gene TRBV28, with D tentatively TRBD1 (6 bases). CDR3 nucleotides: TGTGCCAGCAGTACAGGGCACCTTGAAAAACTGTTTTTT. It specifies CASSTGHLEKLFF.